The 11 T cell receptor beta chains below come from one sample, sequenced in a study of beta chain features in type 1 diabetes. Study-wide results and caveats: The study found moderately but significantly shorter TCRB CDR3s in all four CD4+ subsets of Type 1 diabetes patients.

Expressed TCRB transcripts were sequenced, since all the RNA that had been isolated was reverse transcribed. Sequencing used immunoSEQ multiplex PCR; TCRdb keeps in-frame clones, though not all of them. In the table there are a few hundred thousand clones, under 20% of which are singletons. The antigens of these receptors remain unknown. Sequencing input: naive CD4+ T cells from blood. The receptors here all came from a man aged 25 to 45 with type 1 diabetes.

The V call is TRBV4-3, the J call TRBJ2-4; 12 bases agree with TRBD2. V shed 1 base, J shed 8 bases, and the junction held 9 bases outside the gene matches. CDR3 length: 17 amino acids. Germline CDR1 reads LGHNA; CDR2 reads YSLEER. CDR3 coding DNA: TGCGCCAGCAGCCAAGGAATGACTAGCGGGAGTGTGGACATTCAGTACTTC. This sequence encodes CASSQGMTSGSVDIQYF.

This clone has a handful of counts. The chain joins TRBV5-4 to TRBJ2-1; the D is unclear. The CDR3 loop spans 12 amino acids. Trimming left V 0 bases short and J 11 bases short, with 9 bases between. Per germline, CDR1 SGHNT and CDR2 YYREEE (reference sequence). This CDR3 reads CASSLESAQQFF. In DNA, the CDR3 is TGTGCCAGCAGCTTGGAGTCCGCTCAGCAGTTCTTC.

This clone was seen a few times. The genes are TRBV9 and TRBJ2-7; the D call may be TRBD1 or TRBD2 (5 bases each). V was clipped by 1 base and J by 5 bases, with 10 bases between them. This CDR3 is built from 13 residues. Germline assignment: CDR1 SGDLS and CDR2 YYNGEE. The CDR3 sequence is CASSVSRGDEQYF. The CDR3 DNA sequence: TGTGCCAGCAGCGTATCCCGAGGGGACGAGCAGTACTTC.

This clone was detected once. DNA for the CDR3: TGTGCCAGCACCCCTCGGCTAGCGGGCTACGAGCAGTACTTC. Translating gives CASTPRLAGYEQYF. The V gene is TRBV27, the J gene TRBJ2-7; 8 nucleotides agree with TRBD2. V lost 7 bases to trimming and J lost 3 bases; unmatched junction nucleotides: 8. The germline CDR1 and CDR2 sequences are MNHEY and SMNVEV (reference sequence). The CDR3 has 14 amino acids.

This clone was observed a handful of times. The genes are TRBV29-1 and TRBJ2-1; possibly TRBD1 for D (6 bases). Germline CDR1 and CDR2: SQVTM and ANQGSEA. There are 15 residues in the CDR3. The V end lost 3 bases, the J end lost 2 bases, and 14 bases lay between the germline ends. CDR3 sequence reads: CSVDNVAGAYNEQFF. The CDR3 DNA sequence: TGCAGCGTTGATAATGTTGCAGGGGCCTACAATGAGCAGTTCTTC.

The chain has TRBV30 and TRBJ2-1, with TRBD2 identical over 12 bases. CDR1 and CDR2 (germline): GTSNPN, SVGIG (reference sequence). This CDR3 region has 15 residues. With V trimmed by 3 bases and J by 7 bases, 7 bases remained unmatched. The CDR3 sequence: CAWSSRGLAGNEQFF. The DNA of the CDR3 is TGTGCCTGGAGCTCCCGCGGACTAGCGGGGAATGAGCAGTTCTTC.

This clone has only a few counts. This chain links TRBV29-1 with TRBJ2-1; a weak D match, TRBD1 (6 bases). Germline V gene data show CDR1 as SQVTM and CDR2 as ANQGSEA. This CDR3 is built from 15 residues. Trimming removed 7 bases at V and 4 bases at J, with 20 bases between. CDR3 protein: CSGKGGDTLYNEQFF. The CDR3 DNA follows: TGCAGCGGAAAAGGTGGGGACACCCTTTACAATGAGCAGTTCTTC.

This clone was counted only a few times. The chain links TRBV9 to TRBJ2-1; 8 positions match TRBD1. Germline V gene sequence: CDR1 SGDLS, CDR2 YYNGEE. CDR3 length: 15 residues. V was pared by 2 bases and J by 6 bases, with 7 bases of the junction left unmatched. This CDR3 is CASSVQGANLNEQFF. CDR3 in DNA: TGTGCCAGCAGCGTTCAGGGGGCCAACCTCAATGAGCAGTTCTTC.

A few counts support this clone. The rearrangement uses TRBV9 and TRBJ2-7; TRBD1 might be the D (6 bases). The V end lost 0 bases, the J end lost 3 bases, and 10 bases lay between the germline ends. The CDR3 totals 14 residues. Germline V gives CDR1 SGDLS, CDR2 YYNGEE. DNA of the CDR3: TGTGCCAGCAGCGTAGCCCCAGGGGACTACGAGCAGTACTTC. This sequence encodes CASSVAPGDYEQYF.

This clone was picked up a small number of times. This rearrangement joins TRBV6-4 to TRBJ2-7, with TRBD2 matching over 8 bases. The CDR3 has 15 residues. CDR1 MRHNA and CDR2 SNTAGT come from the germline V gene. V was pared by 0 bases and J by 4 bases, with 5 bases of the junction left unmatched. CDR3 region: CASSDSDSGKYEQYF. CDR3 DNA: TGTGCCAGCAGTGACTCGGATAGCGGGAAGTACGAGCAGTACTTC.

The chain combines TRBV6-6 with TRBJ2-3, with D possibly TRBD1 on 6 matching bases. V was pared by 6 bases and J by 4 bases, with 14 bases between. CDR1 MNHNY and CDR2 SVGAGI come from the germline V gene (reference sequence). CDR3 length: 14 amino acids. CDR3 protein: CASRRGRGSDTQYF. The CDR3 region has the DNA TGTGCCAGCAGGAGGGGCAGGGGTTCAGATACGCAGTATTTT.